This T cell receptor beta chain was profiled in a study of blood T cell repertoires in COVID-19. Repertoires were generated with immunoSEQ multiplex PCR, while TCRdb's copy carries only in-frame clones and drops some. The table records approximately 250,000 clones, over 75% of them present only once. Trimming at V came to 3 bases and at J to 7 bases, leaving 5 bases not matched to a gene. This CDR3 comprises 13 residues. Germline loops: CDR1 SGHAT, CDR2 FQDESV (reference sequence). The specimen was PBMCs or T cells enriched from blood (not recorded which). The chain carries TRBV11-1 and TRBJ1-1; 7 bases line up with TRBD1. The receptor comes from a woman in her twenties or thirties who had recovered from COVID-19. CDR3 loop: CASSFGTAVEAFF. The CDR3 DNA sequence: TGTGCCAGCAGCTTTGGGACAGCGGTTGAAGCTTTCTTT. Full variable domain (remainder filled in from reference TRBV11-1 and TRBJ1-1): EAEVAQSPRYKITEKSQAVAFWCDPISGHATLYWYRQILGQGPELLVQFQDESVVDDSQLPKDRFSAERLKGVDSTLKIQPAELGDSAMYLCASSFGTAVEAFFGQGTRLTVV.